The text below deals with one T cell receptor (beta chain). The target antigen is unknown. This entry belongs to a study of response to subunit inactivated influenza vaccine. General study results and limits: Authors suggested that a seasonal influenza vaccination recruits few new T cells each time.

TCRdb re-derived calls from the RT-PCR reads in MiXCR, one entry per CDR3 protein. The sample contains roughly 700,000 distinct CDR3 sequences, around 14% of which appear only once. CDR1 and CDR2 (germline): DFQATT, SNEGSKA (reference sequence). The CDR3 totals 13 residues. Trimming cost V 4 bases and J 4 bases, with 13 bases left between them. The material sequenced was PBMCs from blood, taken about 12 days after vaccination. This sequence originates from a man aged 50 to 59 who received an inactivated influenza vaccine. The gene calls are TRBV20-1 and TRBJ2-5, with D perhaps given as TRBD1 or TRBD2 (6 bases each). As DNA, the CDR3 is TGCAGTGCTATAGGAGGGGGGAGAGAGACCCAGTACTTC. It is translated as CSAIGGGRETQYF.